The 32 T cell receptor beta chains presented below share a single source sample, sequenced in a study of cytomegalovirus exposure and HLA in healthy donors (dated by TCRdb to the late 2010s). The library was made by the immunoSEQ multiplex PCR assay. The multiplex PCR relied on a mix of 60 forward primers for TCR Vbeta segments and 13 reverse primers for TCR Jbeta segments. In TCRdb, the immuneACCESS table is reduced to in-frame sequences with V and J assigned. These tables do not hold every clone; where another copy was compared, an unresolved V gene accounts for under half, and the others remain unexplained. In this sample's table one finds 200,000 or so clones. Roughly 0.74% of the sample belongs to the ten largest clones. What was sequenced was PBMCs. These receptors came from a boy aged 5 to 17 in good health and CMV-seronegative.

The CDR3 here is CASSTGTGNQPQHF. The CDR3 region has the DNA TGTGCCAGCTCTACAGGGACAGGGAATCAGCCCCAGCATTTT. J is TRBJ1-5 and V is TRBV18; 9 bases fit TRBD1. V lost 6 bases and J lost 4; bases outside the gene matches: 4. The CDR3 spans 14 residues. CDR1 and CDR2 (germline): KGHSH, LQKENI. The full variable domain, its missing parts supplied by reference TRBV18 and TRBJ1-5, is NAGVMQNPRHLVRRRGQEARLRCSPMKGHSHVYWYRQLPEEGLKFMVYLQKENIIDESGMPKERFSAEFPKEGPSILRIQQVVRGDSAAYFCASSTGTGNQPQHFGDGTRLSIL.

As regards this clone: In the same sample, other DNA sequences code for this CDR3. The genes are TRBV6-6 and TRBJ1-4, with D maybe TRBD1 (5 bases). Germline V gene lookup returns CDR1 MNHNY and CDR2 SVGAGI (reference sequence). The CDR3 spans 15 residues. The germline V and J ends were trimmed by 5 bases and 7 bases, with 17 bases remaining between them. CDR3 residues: CASSPWGVLGEKLFF. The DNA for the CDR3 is TGTGCCAGCAGTCCTTGGGGGGTACTCGGTGAAAAACTGTTTTTT.

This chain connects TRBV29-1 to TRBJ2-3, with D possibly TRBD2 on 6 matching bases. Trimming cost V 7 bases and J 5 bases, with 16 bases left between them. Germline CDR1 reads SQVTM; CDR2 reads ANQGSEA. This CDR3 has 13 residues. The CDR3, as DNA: TGCAGCGCTCGGGACTCCTGGGGAGATACGCAGTATTTT. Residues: CSARDSWGDTQYF.

CDR3 residues: CASSLVSGQGTRNTEAFF. As DNA, the CDR3 is TGCGCCAGCAGCTTGGTCTCGGGACAGGGCACGAGGAACACTGAAGCTTTCTTT. This chain joins TRBV5-1 and TRBJ1-1; 9 nucleotides match TRBD1. Trimming cost V 0 bases and J 1 base; bases outside gene matches: 10. The length of the CDR3 is 18 residues. From germline, CDR1 is SGHRS and CDR2 YFSETQ.

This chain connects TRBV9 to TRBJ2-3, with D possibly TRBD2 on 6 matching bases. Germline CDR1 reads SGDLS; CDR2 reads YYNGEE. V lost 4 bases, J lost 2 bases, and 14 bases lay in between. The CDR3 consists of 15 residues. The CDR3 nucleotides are TGTGCCAGCAGCTCCCCCGGCGGGGTCACAGATACGCAGTATTTT. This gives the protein CASSSPGGVTDTQYF.

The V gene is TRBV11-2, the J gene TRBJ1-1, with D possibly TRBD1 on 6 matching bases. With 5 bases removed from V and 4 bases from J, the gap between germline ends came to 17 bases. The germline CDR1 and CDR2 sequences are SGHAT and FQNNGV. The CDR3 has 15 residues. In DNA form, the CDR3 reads TGTGCCAGCAGCCTCGCCGGGACACTGACCACTGAAGCTTTCTTT. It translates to CASSLAGTLTTEAFF. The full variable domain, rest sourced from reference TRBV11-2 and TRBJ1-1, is EAGVAQSPRYKIIEKRQSVAFWCNPISGHATLYWYQQILGQGPKLLIQFQNNGVVDDSQLPKDRFSAERLKGVDSTLKIQPAKLEDSAVYLCASSLAGTLTTEAFFGQGTRLTVV.

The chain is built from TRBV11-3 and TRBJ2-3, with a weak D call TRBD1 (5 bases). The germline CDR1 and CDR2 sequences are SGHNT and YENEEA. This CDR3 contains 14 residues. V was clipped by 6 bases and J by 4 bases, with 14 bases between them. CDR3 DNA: TGTGCCAGCAGTCAGGGATTCAGCGCAGATACGCAGTATTTT. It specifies CASSQGFSADTQYF.

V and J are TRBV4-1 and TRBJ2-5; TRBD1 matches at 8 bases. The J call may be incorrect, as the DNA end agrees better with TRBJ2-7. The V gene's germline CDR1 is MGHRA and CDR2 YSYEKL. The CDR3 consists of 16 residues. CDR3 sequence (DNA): TGCGCCAGCAGCCAAGGGGTTCAGGACAGGGTATACGAGCAGTACTTC. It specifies CASSQGVQDRVYEQYF.

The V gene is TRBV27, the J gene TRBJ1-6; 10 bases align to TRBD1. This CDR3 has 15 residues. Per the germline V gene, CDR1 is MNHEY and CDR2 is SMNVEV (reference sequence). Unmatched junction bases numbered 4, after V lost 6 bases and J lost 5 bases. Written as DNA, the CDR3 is TGTGCCAGCAGGACCGGGACAGGGGATAATTCACCCCTCCACTTT. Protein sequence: CASRTGTGDNSPLHF.

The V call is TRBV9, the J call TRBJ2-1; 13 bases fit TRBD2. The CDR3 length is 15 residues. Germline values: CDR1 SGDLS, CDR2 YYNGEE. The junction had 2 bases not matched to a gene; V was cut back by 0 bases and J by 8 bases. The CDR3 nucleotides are TGTGCCAGCAGCGTAGGACTAGCGGGGGGTTATGAGCAGTTCTTC. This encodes CASSVGLAGGYEQFF.

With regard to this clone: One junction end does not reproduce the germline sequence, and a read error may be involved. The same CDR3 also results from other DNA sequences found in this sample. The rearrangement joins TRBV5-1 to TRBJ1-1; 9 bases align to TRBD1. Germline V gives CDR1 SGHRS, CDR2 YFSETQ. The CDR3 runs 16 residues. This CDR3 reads CASRTTGGAQNTEAFF. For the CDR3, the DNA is TGCGCCAGCAGGACTACAGGGGGCGCTCAGAACACCGAAGCTTTCTTT. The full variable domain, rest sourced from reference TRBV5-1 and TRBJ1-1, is KAGVTQTPRYLIKTRGQQVTLSCSPISGHRSVSWYQQTPGQGLQFLFEYFSETQRNKGNFPGRFSGRQFSNSRSEMNVSTLELGDSALYLCASRTTGGAQNTEAFFGQGTRLTVV.

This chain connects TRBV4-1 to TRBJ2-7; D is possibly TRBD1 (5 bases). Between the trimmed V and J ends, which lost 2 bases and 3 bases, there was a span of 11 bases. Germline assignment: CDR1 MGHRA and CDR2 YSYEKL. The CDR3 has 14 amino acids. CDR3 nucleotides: TGCGCCAGCAGCCAACTTACAGGTATCTACGAGCAGTACTTC. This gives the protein CASSQLTGIYEQYF.

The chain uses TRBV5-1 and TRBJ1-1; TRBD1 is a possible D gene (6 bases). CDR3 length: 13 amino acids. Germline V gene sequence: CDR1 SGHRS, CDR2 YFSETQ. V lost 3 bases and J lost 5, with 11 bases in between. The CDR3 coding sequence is TGCGCCAGCAGCTACAGGGAGTCGACTGAAGCTTTCTTT. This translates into CASSYRESTEAFF.

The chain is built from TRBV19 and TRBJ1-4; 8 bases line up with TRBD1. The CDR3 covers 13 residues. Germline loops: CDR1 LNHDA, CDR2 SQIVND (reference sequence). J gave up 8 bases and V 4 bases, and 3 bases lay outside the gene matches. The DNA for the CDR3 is TGTGCCAGTAGTAGCAGGGGGCGGGAAAAACTGTTTTTT. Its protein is CASSSRGREKLFF.

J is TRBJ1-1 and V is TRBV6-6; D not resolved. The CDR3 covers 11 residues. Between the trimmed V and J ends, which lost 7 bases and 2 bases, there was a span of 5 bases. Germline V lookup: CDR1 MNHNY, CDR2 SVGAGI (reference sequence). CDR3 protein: CASISNTEAFF. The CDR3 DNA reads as TGTGCCAGCATTTCAAACACTGAAGCTTTCTTT.

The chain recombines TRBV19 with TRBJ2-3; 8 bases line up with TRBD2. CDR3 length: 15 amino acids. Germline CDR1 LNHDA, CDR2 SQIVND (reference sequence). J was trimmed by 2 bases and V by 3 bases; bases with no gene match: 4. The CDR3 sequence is CASSIPRGVTDTQYF. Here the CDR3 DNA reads TGTGCCAGTAGTATCCCGCGGGGGGTCACAGATACGCAGTATTTT.

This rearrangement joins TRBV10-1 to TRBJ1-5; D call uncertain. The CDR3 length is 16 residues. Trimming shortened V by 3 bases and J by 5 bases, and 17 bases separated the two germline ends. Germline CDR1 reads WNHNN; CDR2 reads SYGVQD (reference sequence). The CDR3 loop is CASSEFPGLTHQPQHF. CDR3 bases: TGCGCCAGCAGTGAATTCCCGGGTTTGACCCATCAGCCCCAGCATTTT.

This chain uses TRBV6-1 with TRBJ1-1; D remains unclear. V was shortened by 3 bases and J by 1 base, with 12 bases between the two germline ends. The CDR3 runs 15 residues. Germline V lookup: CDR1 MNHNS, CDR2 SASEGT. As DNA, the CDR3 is TGTGCCAGCAGTGATTGGGCCTCTCGGAACACTGAAGCTTTCTTT. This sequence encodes CASSDWASRNTEAFF.

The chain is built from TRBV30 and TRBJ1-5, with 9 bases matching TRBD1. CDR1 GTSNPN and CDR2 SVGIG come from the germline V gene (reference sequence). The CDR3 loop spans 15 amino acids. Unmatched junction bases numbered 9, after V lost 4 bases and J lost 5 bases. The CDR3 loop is CAWKPRTGEHQPQHF. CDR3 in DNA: TGTGCCTGGAAGCCTCGGACAGGGGAACATCAGCCCCAGCATTTT.

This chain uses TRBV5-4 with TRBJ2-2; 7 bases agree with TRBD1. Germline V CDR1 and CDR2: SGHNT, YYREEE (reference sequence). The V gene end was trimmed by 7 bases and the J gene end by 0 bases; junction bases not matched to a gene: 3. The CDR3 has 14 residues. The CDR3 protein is CASLGGPNTGELFF. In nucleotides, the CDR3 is TGTGCCAGCCTAGGGGGCCCGAACACCGGGGAGCTGTTTTTT.

CDR3 DNA sequence: TGTGCCAGCCTAGCGGGGAGGACCGGGGAGCTGTTTTTT. Translated, it gives CASLAGRTGELFF. V is TRBV18 and J is TRBJ2-2; TRBD2 aligns across 9 bases. J was trimmed by 5 bases and V by 8 bases; bases with no gene match: 3. The CDR3 extends over 13 amino acids. CDR1 is KGHSH and CDR2 is LQKENI in the germline V gene.

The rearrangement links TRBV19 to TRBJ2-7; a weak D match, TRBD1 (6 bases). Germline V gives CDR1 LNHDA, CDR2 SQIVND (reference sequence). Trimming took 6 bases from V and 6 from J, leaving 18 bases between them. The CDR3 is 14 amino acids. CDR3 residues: CASRKPGHGGEQYF. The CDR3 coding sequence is TGTGCCAGTAGGAAACCGGGACACGGAGGCGAGCAGTACTTC.

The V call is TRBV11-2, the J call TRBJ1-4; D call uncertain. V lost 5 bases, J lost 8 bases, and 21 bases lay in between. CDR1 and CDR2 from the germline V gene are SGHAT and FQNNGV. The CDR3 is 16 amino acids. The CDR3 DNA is TGTGCCAGCAGCCAACGGGCAACAGAGGGCGGGGAAAAACTGTTTTTT. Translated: CASSQRATEGGEKLFF.

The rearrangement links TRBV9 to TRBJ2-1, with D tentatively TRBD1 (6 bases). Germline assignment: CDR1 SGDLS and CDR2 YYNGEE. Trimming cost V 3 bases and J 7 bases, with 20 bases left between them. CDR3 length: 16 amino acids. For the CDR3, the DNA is TGTGCCAGCAGCGCCAGGGACAATACTATTAGGAATGAGCAGTTCTTC. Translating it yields CASSARDNTIRNEQFF.

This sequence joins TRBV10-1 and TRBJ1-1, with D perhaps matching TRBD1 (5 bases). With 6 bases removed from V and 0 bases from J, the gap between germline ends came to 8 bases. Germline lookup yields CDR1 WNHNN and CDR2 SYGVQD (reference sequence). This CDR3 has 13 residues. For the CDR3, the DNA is TGCGCCAGCAGCGGGGGTTTGAACACTGAAGCTTTCTTT. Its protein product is CASSGGLNTEAFF.

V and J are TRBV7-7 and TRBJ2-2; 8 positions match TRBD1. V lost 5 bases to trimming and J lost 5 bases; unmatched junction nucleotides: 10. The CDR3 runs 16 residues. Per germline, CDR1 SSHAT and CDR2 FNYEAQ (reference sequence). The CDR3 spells CASSPRRTGLTGELFF. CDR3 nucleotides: TGTGCCAGCAGCCCCAGAAGGACAGGGCTAACCGGGGAGCTGTTTTTT.

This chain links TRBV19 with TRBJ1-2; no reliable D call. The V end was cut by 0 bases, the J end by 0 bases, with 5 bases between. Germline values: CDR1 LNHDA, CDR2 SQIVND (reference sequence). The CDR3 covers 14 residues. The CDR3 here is CASSIDGANYGYTF. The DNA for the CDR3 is TGTGCCAGTAGTATAGACGGAGCTAACTATGGCTACACCTTC.

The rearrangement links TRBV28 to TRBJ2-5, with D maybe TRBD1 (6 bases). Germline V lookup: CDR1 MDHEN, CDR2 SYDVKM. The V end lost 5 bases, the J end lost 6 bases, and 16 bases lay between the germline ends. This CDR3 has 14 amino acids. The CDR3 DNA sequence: TGTGCCAGCAGTCCCTTTGGGGGCAGGAAGACCCAGTACTTC. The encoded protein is CASSPFGGRKTQYF. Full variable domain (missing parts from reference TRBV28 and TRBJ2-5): DVKVTQSSRYLVKRTGEKVFLECVQDMDHENMFWYRQDPGLGLRLIYFSYDVKMKEKGDIPEGYSVSREKKERFSLILESASTNQTSMYLCASSPFGGRKTQYFGPGTRLLVL.

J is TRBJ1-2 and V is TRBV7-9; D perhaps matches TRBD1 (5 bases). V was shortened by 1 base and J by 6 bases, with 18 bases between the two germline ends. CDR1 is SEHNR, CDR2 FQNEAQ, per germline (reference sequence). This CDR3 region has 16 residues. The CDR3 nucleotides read TGTGCCAGCAGCTTAGTCGCAGGGCTCGTGATGGATGGCTACACCTTC. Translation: CASSLVAGLVMDGYTF. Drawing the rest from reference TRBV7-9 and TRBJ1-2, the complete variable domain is DTGVSQNPRHKITKRGQNVTFRCDPISEHNRLYWYRQTLGQGPEFLTYFQNEAQLEKSRLLSDRFSAERPKGSFSTLEIQRTEQGDSAMYLCASSLVAGLVMDGYTFGSGTRLTVV.

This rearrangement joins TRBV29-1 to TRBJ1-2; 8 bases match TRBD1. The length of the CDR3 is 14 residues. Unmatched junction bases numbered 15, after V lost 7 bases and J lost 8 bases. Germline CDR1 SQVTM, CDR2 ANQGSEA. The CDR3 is CSADPGTGVWGYTF. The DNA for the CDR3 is TGCAGCGCCGACCCCGGGACAGGCGTGTGGGGCTACACCTTC.

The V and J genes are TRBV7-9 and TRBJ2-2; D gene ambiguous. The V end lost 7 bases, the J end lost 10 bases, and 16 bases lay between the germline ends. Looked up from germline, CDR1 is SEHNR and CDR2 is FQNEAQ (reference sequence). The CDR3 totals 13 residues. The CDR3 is CASTPTPRLELFF. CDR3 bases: TGTGCCAGCACCCCTACCCCTCGACTGGAGCTGTTTTTT.

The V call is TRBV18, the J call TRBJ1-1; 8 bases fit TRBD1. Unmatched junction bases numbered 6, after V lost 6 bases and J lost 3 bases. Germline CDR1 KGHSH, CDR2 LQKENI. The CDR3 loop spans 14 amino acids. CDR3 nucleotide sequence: TGTGCCAGCTCTACAGGGGGGTCTGACACTGAAGCTTTCTTT. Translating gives CASSTGGSDTEAFF. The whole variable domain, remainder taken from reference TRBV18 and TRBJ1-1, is NAGVMQNPRHLVRRRGQEARLRCSPMKGHSHVYWYRQLPEEGLKFMVYLQKENIIDESGMPKERFSAEFPKEGPSILRIQQVVRGDSAAYFCASSTGGSDTEAFFGQGTRLTVV.